The clone carrying this T cell receptor beta chain was detected a few times. Using its own MiXCR run on the RT-PCR reads, TCRdb lists one record per CDR3 protein. The sample records 400,000 to 650,000 distinct CDR3 sequences, less than 7.5% being singletons. The sample belongs to a study of response to subunit inactivated influenza vaccine. From germline, CDR1 is SGHKS and CDR2 YYEKEE (reference sequence). The CDR3 runs to 15 residues. Trimming took 4 bases from V and 5 from J; bases not matched to a gene: 11. The sequenced sample was PBMCs from blood, obtained less than 30 months after vaccination. The chain uses TRBV5-5 and TRBJ2-7, with TRBD1 matching over 8 bases. The receptor was isolated from a man aged 50-75 years who received an inactivated influenza vaccine. The CDR3 loop is CASSARHGQGNEQYF. For the CDR3, the DNA is TGTGCCAGCAGCGCCAGACATGGACAGGGAAACGAGCAGTACTTC.